One sample yielded the 19 T cell receptor beta chains listed below, sequenced in a study of shared T cell receptors in the human thymus. Here immunoSEQ multiplex PCR was the method, and the copy in TCRdb shows in-frame clones only, minus some. The sample carries hundreds of thousands of clones, approximately 88% recorded once. The sample was also reused in another study, on human thymus T cells.

The specimen sequenced was thymocytes. The receptors derive from a boy younger than two with a congenital heart defect.

A few counts support this clone. The chain has TRBV28 and TRBJ2-7, with 7 bases lining up with TRBD2. V lost 0 bases and J lost 6; bases outside the gene matches: 20. Per germline, CDR1 MDHEN and CDR2 SYDVKM. This CDR3 is built from 19 residues. The CDR3 protein is CASSLCLWARGSLDCEQYF. Written as DNA, the CDR3 is TGTGCCAGCAGTTTATGCCTATGGGCCCGCGGGAGCCTCGACTGCGAGCAGTACTTC.

The genes are TRBV4-3 and TRBJ2-5, with D perhaps matching TRBD2 (5 bases). This CDR3 spans 14 amino acids. Germline V gene lookup returns CDR1 LGHNA and CDR2 YSLEER. The ends were cut back, 4 bases at V and 4 bases at J, with 13 bases in the middle. The CDR3 bases are TGCGCCAGCAGCCCCGGAGGCGCCCCAGAGACCCAGTACTTC. Protein product: CASSPGGAPETQYF.

CDR3 sequence reads: CASSWGTGKETQYF. Written as DNA, the CDR3 is TGTGCCAGCAGCTGGGGGACAGGGAAAGAGACCCAGTACTTC. This chain joins TRBV5-6 and TRBJ2-5, with 9 bases fitting TRBD1. The CDR3 covers 14 residues. V was clipped by 3 bases and J by 3 bases; unmatched bases: 3. The germline V gene has CDR1 SGHDT and CDR2 YYEEEE. The full variable domain, its missing parts supplied by reference TRBV5-6 and TRBJ2-5, is DAGVTQSPTHLIKTRGQQVTLRCSPKSGHDTVSWYQQALGQGPQFIFQYYEEEERQRGNFPDRFSGHQFPNYSSELNVNALLLGDSALYLCASSWGTGKETQYFGPGTRLLVL.

This sequence joins TRBV27 and TRBJ2-7; 7 bases fit TRBD1. Looked up from germline, CDR1 is MNHEY and CDR2 is SMNVEV (reference sequence). This CDR3 has 16 residues. The V and J ends lost 0 bases and 2 bases, in that order; junction bases with no gene match: 7. The CDR3 loop is CASSLSRTGRTYEQYF. Here the CDR3 DNA reads TGTGCCAGCAGTTTATCGAGGACAGGAAGAACCTACGAGCAGTACTTC.

The chain carries TRBV27 and TRBJ2-7; D possibly corresponds to TRBD2 (5 bases). Germline-derived CDR1 and CDR2 are MNHEY and SMNVEV (reference sequence). The CDR3 loop spans 14 amino acids. The V end was cut by 3 bases, the J end by 6 bases, with 15 bases between. The DNA of the CDR3 is TGTGCCAGCAGTTTCAGCCTTCTCGGAGGCGAGCAGTACTTC. Encoded protein: CASSFSLLGGEQYF.

J is TRBJ2-3 and V is TRBV18, with 9 bases matching TRBD1. Looked up from germline, CDR1 is KGHSH and CDR2 is LQKENI. The CDR3 has 18 amino acids. V gave up 3 bases and J gave up 3 bases; unmatched junction bases: 13. The CDR3 here is CASSPDPDRGIGTDTQYF. In DNA form, the CDR3 reads TGTGCCAGCTCACCCGACCCCGACAGGGGGATTGGGACAGATACGCAGTATTTT.

The V call is TRBV7-8, the J call TRBJ2-7, with 9 bases that match TRBD1. Germline CDR1 is SGHVS and CDR2 is FQNEAQ. V was clipped by 3 bases and J by 4 bases; unmatched bases: 7. The CDR3 runs 15 residues. The CDR3 loop is CASSLDPGTGYEQYF. The CDR3 DNA follows: TGTGCCAGCAGCTTGGACCCCGGGACAGGGTACGAGCAGTACTTC. Drawing the rest from reference TRBV7-8 and TRBJ2-7, the complete variable domain is GAGVSQSPRYKVAKRGQDVALRCDPISGHVSLFWYQQALGQGPEFLTYFQNEAQLDKSGLPSDRFFAERPEGSVSTLKIQRTQQEDSAVYLCASSLDPGTGYEQYFGPGTRLTVT.

This clone was detected only a few times. The chain has TRBV4-1 and TRBJ1-4, with 7 bases aligning to TRBD1. The CDR3 extends over 15 amino acids. J lost 2 bases, V lost 4 bases, and 4 bases had no gene match. The germline V gene encodes CDR1 MGHRA and CDR2 YSYEKL. CDR3 amino acids: CASSPTTGTNEKLFF. The CDR3 bases are TGCGCCAGCAGCCCCACGACAGGGACTAATGAAAAACTGTTTTTT.

The genes are TRBV19 and TRBJ2-2, with 10 positions matching TRBD2. The CDR3 is 16 residues long. Germline lookup yields CDR1 LNHDA and CDR2 SQIVND (reference sequence). The junction had 6 bases not matched to a gene; V was cut back by 4 bases and J by 4 bases. CDR3 in amino acids: CASSTRTSGATGELFF. CDR3 nucleotide sequence: TGTGCCAGTAGTACCAGGACTAGCGGAGCCACCGGGGAGCTGTTTTTT.

This chain connects TRBV30 to TRBJ1-2; D is possibly TRBD1 (6 bases). CDR3 size: 13 residues. Germline V gives CDR1 GTSNPN, CDR2 SVGIG (reference sequence). Trimming removed 2 bases at V and 4 bases at J, with 11 bases between. The CDR3 reads CAWSNRAPYGYTF. CDR3 sequence (DNA): TGTGCCTGGAGTAACAGGGCGCCCTATGGCTACACCTTC.

This clone was counted only a few times. Compared with germline, one end of the junction differs, possibly owing to a read error. The rearrangement uses TRBV28 and TRBJ2-7; 7 bases are a match to TRBD1. From germline, CDR1 is MDHEN and CDR2 SYDVKM. The CDR3 contains 16 residues. The CDR3 DNA reads as TGTGCCAGCAGCTTATACCGTGGACAGGATACCTACGAGCAGTACTTC. Protein product: CASSLYRGQDTYEQYF. The full variable domain, in which reference TRBV28 and TRBJ2-7 provide the parts outside the CDR3, is DVKVTQSSRYLVKRTGEKVFLECVQDMDHENMFWYRQDPGLGLRLIYFSYDVKMKEKGDIPEGYSVSREKKERFSLILESASTNQTSMYLCASSLYRGQDTYEQYFGPGTRLTVT.

The chain couples TRBV4-3 to TRBJ2-3; TRBD2 matches 7 bases. V lost 1 base to trimming and J lost 2 bases; unmatched junction nucleotides: 9. The CDR3 is 17 amino acids. Germline loops: CDR1 LGHNA, CDR2 YSLEER. DNA for the CDR3: TGCGCCAGCAGCCAAGGGGCTAGCGGAACCTACACAGATACGCAGTATTTT. Translation: CASSQGASGTYTDTQYF.

The CDR3 loop reads CASSPERGYEQYF. As DNA, the CDR3 is TGTGCCAGCAGCCCTGAGCGGGGCTACGAGCAGTACTTC. This chain links TRBV5-4 with TRBJ2-7, with 7 bases matching TRBD2. CDR3 length equals 13 residues. Trimming cost V 4 bases and J 3 bases; bases outside gene matches: 4. Per germline, CDR1 SGHNT and CDR2 YYREEE (reference sequence).

This clone was recorded a few times. The chain links TRBV11-2 to TRBJ2-7, with 10 positions matching TRBD1. Losses at the gene ends were 5 bases for V and 6 bases for J; bases not matched to a gene: 16. Per germline, CDR1 SGHAT and CDR2 FQNNGV. The CDR3 totals 17 residues. The CDR3 loop is CASSPRDRGSLMLEQYF. CDR3 nucleotide sequence: TGTGCCAGCAGCCCCCGGGACAGGGGATCTCTTATGCTCGAGCAGTACTTC.

The chain joins TRBV27 to TRBJ2-7; 7 bases align to TRBD2. Germline lookup yields CDR1 MNHEY and CDR2 SMNVEV (reference sequence). Unmatched junction bases numbered 9, after V lost 2 bases and J lost 5 bases. The CDR3 runs to 15 residues. The CDR3 spells CASSLRGGPSNEQYF. The DNA of the CDR3 is TGTGCCAGCAGTTTAAGGGGAGGGCCCTCAAACGAGCAGTACTTC.

V is TRBV29-1 and J is TRBJ1-2; 8 bases agree with TRBD1. J lost 4 bases, V lost 2 bases, and 12 bases had no gene match. The CDR3 runs to 16 residues. Germline loops: CDR1 SQVTM, CDR2 ANQGSEA. Written as DNA, the CDR3 is TGCAGCGTTGAACTCCCCGGGACAGGAGGACCCTATGGCTACACCTTC. Protein: CSVELPGTGGPYGYTF.

V and J are TRBV15 and TRBJ2-5, with D possibly being TRBD2 (7 bases). The J call may be in error: the DNA end matches TRBJ2-7 better. This CDR3 region has 16 residues. Germline V gives CDR1 LNHNV, CDR2 YYDKDF (reference sequence). CDR3 nucleotides: TGTGCCACCAGCAGAGGGAAGGGGGGGAGGGCCTACGAGCAGTACTTC. It yields the protein CATSRGKGGRAYEQYF.

The rearrangement uses TRBV7-9 and TRBJ2-7; TRBD2 agrees at 8 bases. The germline V gene encodes CDR1 SEHNR and CDR2 FQNEAQ (reference sequence). The junction had 10 bases not matched to a gene; V was cut back by 3 bases and J by 6 bases. The length of the CDR3 is 15 residues. The CDR3 DNA is TGTGCCAGCAGCTTCGTAGCGGGATCGAGTACCGAGCAGTACTTC. Translation gives CASSFVAGSSTEQYF. Full variable domain (missing parts from reference TRBV7-9 and TRBJ2-7): DTGVSQNPRHKITKRGQNVTFRCDPISEHNRLYWYRQTLGQGPEFLTYFQNEAQLEKSRLLSDRFSAERPKGSFSTLEIQRTEQGDSAMYLCASSFVAGSSTEQYFGPGTRLTVT.

The chain recombines TRBV27 with TRBJ2-7, with TRBD2 identical over 12 bases. CDR3 size: 14 residues. CDR1 is MNHEY, CDR2 SMNVEV, per germline (reference sequence). The V segment lost 5 bases and the J segment 7 bases; nucleotides outside the gene matches: 6. CDR3 protein: CASSPRTSGKEQYF. The CDR3 DNA sequence: TGTGCCAGCAGTCCCAGGACTAGCGGGAAGGAGCAGTACTTC.